This TCR beta chain was obtained from a study of T-cell reconstitution after alpha-beta-depleted transplantation in children. Points from the study as a whole: Surviving recipient cells, namely T cells and thymic progenitors, were the source of high day-60 TCRbeta diversity in some patients. By about two months after transplant, alpha-beta T cells reportedly arose from several hundred graft clones that had expanded. T-cell numbers and diversity one year post-transplant derived largely from freshly generated T cells.

The TCRbeta library was prepared with unique molecular identifiers. TCRdb redid the calling of the PCR reads with MiXCR, one entry per CDR3 protein. Among approximately 650,000 distinct CDR3 sequences listed, under 15% were seen once. This clonotype was counted ten times or more. Its antigen remains unknown. Trimming cost V 5 bases and J 7 bases; bases outside gene matches: 10. The germline CDR1 and CDR2 sequences are DFQATT and SNEGSKA (reference sequence). This CDR3 region has 14 residues. The material was PBMCs, obtained before TCRalphabeta/CD19-depleted stem cell transplant. The V gene is TRBV20-1, the J gene TRBJ2-3, with 9 bases matching TRBD1. The sequence came from a girl aged 2-10 years with congenital amegakaryocytic thrombocytopenia, due to receive a stem cell transplant. The CDR3 sequence: CSASGTGTLNTQYF. The CDR3 DNA reads TGCAGTGCTTCCGGGACAGGGACATTAAATACGCAGTATTTT.